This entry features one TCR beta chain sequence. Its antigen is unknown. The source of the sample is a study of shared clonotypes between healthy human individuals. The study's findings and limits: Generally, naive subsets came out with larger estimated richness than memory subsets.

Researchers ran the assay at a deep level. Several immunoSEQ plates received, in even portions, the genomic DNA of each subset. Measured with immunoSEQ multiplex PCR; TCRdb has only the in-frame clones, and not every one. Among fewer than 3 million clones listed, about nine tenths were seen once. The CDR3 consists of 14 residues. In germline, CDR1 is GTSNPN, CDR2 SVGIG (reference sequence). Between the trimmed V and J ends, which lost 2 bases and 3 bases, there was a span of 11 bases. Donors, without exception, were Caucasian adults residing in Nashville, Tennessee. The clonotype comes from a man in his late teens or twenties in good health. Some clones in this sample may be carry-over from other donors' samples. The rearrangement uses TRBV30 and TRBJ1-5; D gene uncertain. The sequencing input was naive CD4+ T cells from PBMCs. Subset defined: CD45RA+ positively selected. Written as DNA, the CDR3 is TGTGCCTGGAGTAATAGCAGGATCAATCAGCCCCAGCATTTT. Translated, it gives CAWSNSRINQPQHF.